The rows below give T cell receptor beta chains drawn from one sample of a study of Ad26.COV2.S vaccination and SARS-CoV-2 variants. TCRdb's copy holds only in-frame clones and misses some; the assay was immunoSEQ multiplex PCR. Of some 320,000 clones listed, around four fifths are singletons. The sample here was peripheral blood, taken in a trial of Ad26.COV2.S vaccine versus placebo. The source of these receptors is a person between 18 and 65 years old who received the Ad26.COV2.S COVID-19 vaccine or a placebo. Each CDR3 is given with its conserved first and last residue. The D gene is left open where the match is weak. Size is stated for part of the rows, as once, few or many counts, or as a class when the clone is expanded.

>15|TRBV19|NA|NA|TRBJ2-5
TGTGCCAGTAGTCAAAACAGGGTTTTCCAAGAGACCCAGTACTTC
CASSQNRVFQETQYF
>17|TRBV5-4|NA|NA|TRBJ1-2
TGTGCCAGCAGCCTGGGCGCTAGGGCAGGGAGAAACTATGGCTACACCTTC
CASSLGARAGRNYGYTF
>16|TRBV7-9|TRBD1|once|TRBJ2-3
TGTGCCAGCAGCCCACAGGACAGGGATTTAACAGATACGCAGTATTTT
CASSPQDRDLTDTQYF
>15|TRBV6-1|NA|many|TRBJ1-6
TGTGCCAGCAGTGAACAGGGCCCCATTAATTCACCCCTCCACTTT
CASSEQGPINSPLHF
>15|TRBV28|TRBD1|NA|TRBJ1-2
TGTGCCAGCAGTTCCTCCGGGACAGGGGGTTATGGCTACACCTTC
CASSSSGTGGYGYTF
>15|TRBV6-6|NA|NA|TRBJ1-3
TGTGCCAGCAGTTACCCCGTTGGAGGTGGAAACACCATATATTTT
CASSYPVGGGNTIYF
>14|TRBV9|NA|NA|TRBJ1-1
TGTGCCAGCAGCGTAGACTCAATGAACACTGAAGCTTTCTTT
CASSVDSMNTEAFF
>12|TRBV2|NA|NA|TRBJ2-5
TGTGCCAGCAGTGAAACAGGAGAGACCCAGTACTTC
CASSETGETQYF
>15|TRBV3-1/TRBV3-2|TRBD1|few|TRBJ2-7
TGTGCCAGCAGCCCCCAGGGACAGGGGATCTACGAGCAGTACTTC
CASSPQGQGIYEQYF
>14|TRBV7-9|TRBD1|NA|TRBJ1-2
TGTGCCAGCAGCCTCCAGACAGGGTTTAATGGCTACACCTTC
CASSLQTGFNGYTF
>15|TRBV27|NA|few|TRBJ1-3
TGTGCCAGCAGTTTATCCGGACCCGGAGGCAACACCATATATTTT
CASSLSGPGGNTIYF
>16|TRBV11-2|NA|few|TRBJ2-2
TGTGCCAGCAGCTTGGGATCAGGGAGGAGCACCGGGGAGCTGTTTTTT
CASSLGSGRSTGELFF
>13|TRBV18|NA|once|TRBJ1-6
TGTGCCAGCTCACGTGACAGCCGTTCACCCCTCCACTTT
CASSRDSRSPLHF
>16|TRBV27|NA|once|TRBJ1-6
TGTGCCAGCAGTTTATTCCCCGCAGGCTATAATTCACCCCTCCACTTT
CASSLFPAGYNSPLHF
>12|TRBV12-3/TRBV12-4|NA|NA|TRBJ1-4
TGTGCCAGCAGTTTAAGGCTTGAAAAACTGTTTTTT
CASSLRLEKLFF
>17|TRBV28|NA|NA|TRBJ1-6
TGTGCCAGCAGTCCCCCACAGGGAAGAGAGTGGGAATCACCCCTCCACTTT
CASSPPQGREWESPLHF
>15|TRBV5-1|NA|once|TRBJ2-7
TGCGCCAGCAGCGTGTCCGGGACACGGACCTACGAGCAGTACTTC
CASSVSGTRTYEQYF
>17|TRBV28|TRBD1|NA|TRBJ2-6
TGTGCCAGCAGTATCGGACAGGGGGCGGAAGGGGCCAACGTCCTGACTTTC
CASSIGQGAEGANVLTF
>14|TRBV7-3|TRBD1|NA|TRBJ1-6
TGTGCCAGCAGCTCAGGGACAGGGATTTCACCCCTCCACTTT
CASSSGTGISPLHF
>12|TRBV3-1/TRBV3-2|NA|NA|TRBJ2-4
TGTGCCAGCAGCCCGAACTTTTTAATTCAGTACTTC
CASSPNFLIQYF